This TCR beta chain was identified in a study of blood T cell repertoires in COVID-19. On the study more broadly: Sites across the United States, Italy and Spain contributed samples from acute and convalescent COVID-19. T cells, B-cell-depleted T cells, or PBMCs supplied cDNA or gDNA.

The study drew participants aged roughly 18 to 95 years from around 24 US areas. Two negative PCRs, clearance, or symptom resolution had been documented for recovered Cohort 3 donors. V trimming: 6 bases; J trimming: 0 bases; junction bases outside the gene matches: 3. Germline V lookup: CDR1 MNHEY, CDR2 SVGAGI. The CDR3 is 14 residues long. Method: immunoSEQ multiplex PCR; TCRdb's copy keeps in-frame clones and lacks some. The data hold more than 400,000 clones, with 90% observed a single time. This clone was seen just once. The clonotype was recovered from a young man who had recovered from COVID-19. V is TRBV6-5 and J is TRBJ1-1; 8 nucleotides line up with TRBD1. Sample: PBMCs or T cells enriched from blood (not recorded which). DNA for the CDR3: TGTGCCAGCAGAGGACAGGGAATGAACACTGAAGCTTTCTTT. The encoded protein is CASRGQGMNTEAFF.